Listed below are T cell receptor beta chains from one sample, sequenced in a study of blood T cell repertoires in COVID-19. Assay: immunoSEQ multiplex PCR; the TCRdb copy retains only in-frame clones and omits some. The table records over 150,000 clones, roughly 80% of them present only once. The sequencing sample was made of peripheral blood. These receptors were taken from a man in his sixties or seventies with acute or convalescent COVID-19. The CDR3 runs from the conserved cysteine through the conserved F or W. Each record gives: CDR3 protein, V gene, CDR3 length, clone size, J gene. Only some rows state a clone size, as once, few, many or a class for expanded clones.

cdr3_aa: CASRGQGRVTGELFF; v_call: TRBV6-5; cdr3_length: 15; clone_size: -; j_call: TRBJ2-2
cdr3_aa: CASSDRSSSGYTF; v_call: TRBV2; cdr3_length: 13; clone_size: few; j_call: TRBJ1-2
cdr3_aa: CASSLRPLTEDEQFF; v_call: TRBV11-3; cdr3_length: 15; clone_size: -; j_call: TRBJ2-1
cdr3_aa: CASSDGALNTEAFF; v_call: TRBV2; cdr3_length: 14; clone_size: -; j_call: TRBJ1-1
cdr3_aa: CASSPLTGNEQFF; v_call: TRBV5-1; cdr3_length: 13; clone_size: once; j_call: TRBJ2-1
cdr3_aa: CASSSSVGNTIYF; v_call: TRBV28; cdr3_length: 13; clone_size: -; j_call: TRBJ1-3
cdr3_aa: CASSYRGMSGNTIYF; v_call: TRBV6-5; cdr3_length: 15; clone_size: -; j_call: TRBJ1-3
cdr3_aa: CASSFGTAFNQPQHF; v_call: TRBV27; cdr3_length: 15; clone_size: -; j_call: TRBJ1-5
cdr3_aa: CATSDPGQVGDTQYF; v_call: TRBV24-1; cdr3_length: 15; clone_size: once; j_call: TRBJ2-3
cdr3_aa: CASSPGTSGGAYNEQFF; v_call: TRBV11-3; cdr3_length: 17; clone_size: -; j_call: TRBJ2-1
cdr3_aa: CAWSVRGGMSNEQFF; v_call: TRBV30; cdr3_length: 15; clone_size: many; j_call: TRBJ2-1
cdr3_aa: CASRNSGTAFRQFF; v_call: TRBV28; cdr3_length: 14; clone_size: -; j_call: TRBJ2-1
cdr3_aa: CASISGRTYEQYF; v_call: TRBV30; cdr3_length: 13; clone_size: -; j_call: TRBJ2-7
cdr3_aa: CATSNTGTSYNEQFF; v_call: TRBV15; cdr3_length: 15; clone_size: -; j_call: TRBJ2-1
cdr3_aa: CASSLRRTGVYEQYF; v_call: TRBV6-2/TRBV6-3; cdr3_length: 15; clone_size: -; j_call: TRBJ2-7
cdr3_aa: CAISESQGLNQPQHF; v_call: TRBV10-3; cdr3_length: 15; clone_size: -; j_call: TRBJ1-5
cdr3_aa: CATLQRQPQHF; v_call: TRBV24-1; cdr3_length: 11; clone_size: -; j_call: TRBJ1-5
cdr3_aa: CASSLQGQGSGELFF; v_call: TRBV27; cdr3_length: 15; clone_size: -; j_call: TRBJ2-2
cdr3_aa: CASSLTAGARYEQYF; v_call: TRBV7-3; cdr3_length: 15; clone_size: -; j_call: TRBJ2-7
cdr3_aa: CASSRTAENTEAFF; v_call: TRBV5-4; cdr3_length: 14; clone_size: -; j_call: TRBJ1-1
cdr3_aa: CASSPTRDNSPLHF; v_call: TRBV18; cdr3_length: 14; clone_size: few; j_call: TRBJ1-6
cdr3_aa: CASREMSSYNSPLHF; v_call: TRBV6-4; cdr3_length: 15; clone_size: -; j_call: TRBJ1-6
cdr3_aa: CASSASSGGWEQYF; v_call: TRBV2; cdr3_length: 14; clone_size: -; j_call: TRBJ2-7
cdr3_aa: CASSQGAGGDETQYF; v_call: TRBV4-1; cdr3_length: 15; clone_size: -; j_call: TRBJ2-5
cdr3_aa: CASSLNRQAYGYTF; v_call: TRBV27; cdr3_length: 14; clone_size: -; j_call: TRBJ1-2
cdr3_aa: CASSLGQENNEKLFF; v_call: TRBV2; cdr3_length: 15; clone_size: -; j_call: TRBJ1-4
cdr3_aa: CASSLRTDLNYGYTF; v_call: TRBV7-8; cdr3_length: 15; clone_size: -; j_call: TRBJ1-2
cdr3_aa: CASTGGTGGSLPNEKLFF; v_call: TRBV2; cdr3_length: 18; clone_size: -; j_call: TRBJ1-4
cdr3_aa: CAISTGQGNTEAFF; v_call: TRBV10-3; cdr3_length: 14; clone_size: -; j_call: TRBJ1-1
cdr3_aa: CASSLAPGGRIYEQYF; v_call: TRBV5-5; cdr3_length: 16; clone_size: -; j_call: TRBJ2-7
cdr3_aa: CASSKEYPRVRRRVYEQYF; v_call: TRBV21-1; cdr3_length: 19; clone_size: -; j_call: TRBJ2-7
cdr3_aa: CASSSPGQGNSPLHF; v_call: TRBV6-5; cdr3_length: 15; clone_size: medium-sized; j_call: TRBJ1-6
cdr3_aa: CASSYDRANYGYTF; v_call: TRBV6-5; cdr3_length: 14; clone_size: -; j_call: TRBJ1-2
cdr3_aa: CASSSTGGTEAFF; v_call: TRBV6-5; cdr3_length: 13; clone_size: few; j_call: TRBJ1-1
cdr3_aa: CASGLAGGTEYF; v_call: TRBV11-3; cdr3_length: 12; clone_size: -; j_call: TRBJ2-7
cdr3_aa: CASSLGQGGTYNEQFF; v_call: TRBV28; cdr3_length: 16; clone_size: -; j_call: TRBJ2-1
cdr3_aa: CASSTSGGGITGANVLTF; v_call: TRBV19; cdr3_length: 18; clone_size: -; j_call: TRBJ2-6
cdr3_aa: CASSYGGAKDEQFF; v_call: TRBV6-2/TRBV6-3; cdr3_length: 14; clone_size: -; j_call: TRBJ2-1
cdr3_aa: CASSVQYNEQFF; v_call: TRBV5-4; cdr3_length: 12; clone_size: -; j_call: TRBJ2-1
cdr3_aa: CSVGDSNQPQHF; v_call: TRBV29-1; cdr3_length: 12; clone_size: -; j_call: TRBJ1-5
cdr3_aa: CASSARGATNQPQHF; v_call: TRBV27; cdr3_length: 15; clone_size: many; j_call: TRBJ1-5
cdr3_aa: CASSFNRGAFF; v_call: TRBV28; cdr3_length: 11; clone_size: -; j_call: TRBJ1-1
cdr3_aa: CASSDNRSPLHF; v_call: TRBV10-2; cdr3_length: 12; clone_size: -; j_call: TRBJ1-6
cdr3_aa: CASSPRGVVTNEKLFF; v_call: TRBV7-2; cdr3_length: 16; clone_size: -; j_call: TRBJ1-4
cdr3_aa: CASTATGANTEAFF; v_call: TRBV5-1; cdr3_length: 14; clone_size: -; j_call: TRBJ1-1
cdr3_aa: CASSLDRGQGTEAFF; v_call: TRBV7-2; cdr3_length: 15; clone_size: few; j_call: TRBJ1-1
cdr3_aa: CASSPLGGASNTEAFF; v_call: TRBV5-1; cdr3_length: 16; clone_size: -; j_call: TRBJ1-1
cdr3_aa: CASSSARDYNEQFF; v_call: TRBV7-6; cdr3_length: 14; clone_size: -; j_call: TRBJ2-1
cdr3_aa: CASTPRGRYSPLHF; v_call: TRBV19; cdr3_length: 14; clone_size: once; j_call: TRBJ1-6
cdr3_aa: CAIIGQGYTEAFF; v_call: TRBV10-3; cdr3_length: 13; clone_size: -; j_call: TRBJ1-1